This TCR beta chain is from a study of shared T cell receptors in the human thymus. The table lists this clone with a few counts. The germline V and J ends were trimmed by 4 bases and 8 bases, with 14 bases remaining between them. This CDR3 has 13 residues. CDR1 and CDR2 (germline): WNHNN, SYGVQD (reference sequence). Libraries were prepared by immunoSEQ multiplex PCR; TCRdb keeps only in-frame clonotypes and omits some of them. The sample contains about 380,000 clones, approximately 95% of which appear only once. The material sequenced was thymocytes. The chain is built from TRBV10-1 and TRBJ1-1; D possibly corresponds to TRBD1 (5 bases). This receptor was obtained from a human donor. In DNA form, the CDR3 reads TGCGCCAGCAGTGGATTCATGGGGACGGAAGCTTTCTTT. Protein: CASSGFMGTEAFF.